This passage covers 11 T cell receptor beta chains from one sample sequenced in a study of cytomegalovirus exposure and HLA in healthy donors. This PCR relied on a set of 60 Vbeta primers and 13 Jbeta primers. The method was immunoSEQ multiplex PCR; TCRdb's version includes in-frame clones alone and lacks a portion of them. The sample has roughly 170,000 clones, about four fifths seen once. Sequencing input: PBMCs. Receptors were obtained from a man younger than 40 in good health and CMV-seropositive.

This clone has just a few counts. The chain combines TRBV5-5 with TRBJ1-5; a weak D match, TRBD1 (5 bases). V lost 4 bases and J 7 bases, leaving 18 bases between the germline ends. The germline V gene has CDR1 SGHKS and CDR2 YYEKEE (reference sequence). The CDR3 is made up of 15 amino acids. This CDR3 is CASSLTALPIQPQHF. The CDR3 DNA is TGTGCCAGCAGCCTGACAGCGCTCCCCATCCAGCCCCAGCATTTT. The complete variable domain, with remaining parts taken from reference TRBV5-5 and TRBJ1-5, reads DAGVTQSPTHLIKTRGQQVTLRCSPISGHKSVSWYQQVLGQGPQFIFQYYEKEERGRGNFPDRFSARQFPNYSSELNVNALLLGDSALYLCASSLTALPIQPQHFGDGTRLSIL.

This clone was seen more than once but under ten times. The rearrangement joins TRBV27 to TRBJ2-4; D is perhaps TRBD2 (6 bases). Per the germline V gene, CDR1 is MNHEY and CDR2 is SMNVEV (reference sequence). The V and J ends lost 6 bases and 0 bases respectively, with 12 bases between them. This CDR3 spans 15 amino acids. The CDR3 reads CASRDYTLAKNIQYF. CDR3 coding DNA: TGTGCCAGCAGGGACTACACCCTAGCCAAAAACATTCAGTACTTC.

This rearrangement joins TRBV28 to TRBJ1-5, with 7 positions matching TRBD1. The V gene end was trimmed by 11 bases and the J gene end by 1 base; junction bases not matched to a gene: 5. CDR3 size: 13 residues. Germline V gene data show CDR1 as MDHEN and CDR2 as SYDVKM. As DNA, the CDR3 is TGTGCCGCAACGGGACAGAGCAATCAGCCCCAGCATTTT. The encoded protein is CAATGQSNQPQHF.

This sequence joins TRBV2 and TRBJ2-4, with 9 bases fitting TRBD1. The length of the CDR3 is 15 residues. Germline lookup yields CDR1 SNHLY and CDR2 FYNNEI. Trimming cost V 3 bases and J 7 bases; bases outside gene matches: 7. The CDR3 DNA sequence: TGTGCCAGCAGTGATTTGGGACAGGGATGGAACATTCAGTACTTC. It specifies CASSDLGQGWNIQYF.

The V and J genes are TRBV28 and TRBJ1-1; D gene uncertain. CDR1 is MDHEN, CDR2 SYDVKM, per germline. CDR3 length equals 14 residues. V dropped 3 bases and J dropped 2 bases, with 10 bases sitting between them. The CDR3: CASSFRGLNTEAFF. The CDR3 nucleotides are TGTGCCAGCAGTTTCCGTGGGCTTAACACTGAAGCTTTCTTT.

The table lists this clone with a count of one. The genes are TRBV6-5 and TRBJ2-5, with D possibly TRBD2 on 5 matching bases. The J call may be incorrect, as the DNA end agrees better with TRBJ2-7. The length of the CDR3 is 14 residues. Germline lookup yields CDR1 MNHEY and CDR2 SVGAGI. The CDR3 here is CASSYSRGNYEQYF. CDR3 nucleotide sequence: TGTGCCAGCAGTTACTCAAGAGGGAACTACGAGCAGTACTTC.

This clone was picked up a small number of times. The chain uses TRBV2 and TRBJ1-5, with D tentatively TRBD1 (5 bases). Trimming took off 4 bases at V and 3 bases at J, with 19 bases between the two ends. This CDR3 region has 17 residues. Germline V gene lookup returns CDR1 SNHLY and CDR2 FYNNEI. This chain's CDR3 is CASSGLSRGAINQPQHF. For the CDR3, the DNA is TGTGCCAGCAGTGGTCTTTCTCGTGGGGCGATCAATCAGCCCCAGCATTTT.

This clone was seen once. The chain links TRBV11-2 to TRBJ2-7; 9 nucleotides agree with TRBD2. Germline CDR1 SGHAT, CDR2 FQNNGV. There are 17 residues in the CDR3. Unmatched junction bases numbered 7, after V lost 0 bases and J lost 1 base. CDR3 DNA sequence: TGTGCCAGCAGCTTAGATGATTGGCGGGAGGGGTCCTACGAGCAGTACTTC. Translated: CASSLDDWREGSYEQYF.

The chain has TRBV7-2 and TRBJ2-2, with 12 bases that match TRBD1. The V gene's germline CDR1 is SGHTA and CDR2 FQGNSA. The V and J ends lost 2 bases and 5 bases, in that order; junction bases with no gene match: 6. CDR3 length: 17 amino acids. The CDR3 here is CASSLRGDRGRTGELFF. For the CDR3, the DNA is TGTGCCAGCAGCTTAAGGGGGGACAGGGGGCGAACCGGGGAGCTGTTTTTT.

The chain couples TRBV15 to TRBJ2-5; D unresolved. The CDR3 has 16 residues. Germline V gene lookup returns CDR1 LNHNV and CDR2 YYDKDF (reference sequence). With 4 bases removed from V and 4 bases from J, the gap between germline ends came to 19 bases. The CDR3 sequence: CATSTPTRESLETQYF. The DNA of the CDR3 is TGTGCCACCAGCACCCCAACTCGCGAATCCTTAGAGACCCAGTACTTC.

In nucleotides, the CDR3 is TGCGCCAGCAGCTTGGCTGGGACAGGGGTAGGGGAGACCCAGTACTTC. It yields the protein CASSLAGTGVGETQYF. The chain joins TRBV5-1 to TRBJ2-5; 10 nucleotides line up with TRBD1. J lost 5 bases, V lost 0 bases, and 7 bases had no gene match. The CDR3 loop spans 16 amino acids. Germline CDR1 SGHRS, CDR2 YFSETQ.